This is a list of T cell receptor beta chains from one sample in a study of control samples from healthy donors and cancer patients. The table came from immunoSEQ multiplex PCR; TCRdb's copy has only in-frame clones and leaves some out. This table holds about 86,000 clones, over 85% found once. Sequencing was performed on blood. Receptors were obtained from a woman aged 30 to 39 in good health. Both conserved end residues are trimmed from each CDR3. Each record gives: clone size, J gene, V gene, CDR3 protein. The size field is filled for only some rows; it gives once, few, many or a size class.

.,TRBJ1-6,TRBV27,ASSLGQGLDSPLH
.,TRBJ2-7,TRBV10-2,ASSHQLAGSYEQY
.,TRBJ2-7,TRBV5-1,ASSLSVDRTSYEQY
.,TRBJ1-2,TRBV27,ASSLFAFDGYT
.,TRBJ1-1,TRBV12-3/TRBV12-4,ASSLQVHTEAF
.,TRBJ2-7,TRBV6-6,ASIDRGYDYEQY
.,TRBJ2-1,TRBV27,ASSSGTIYNEQF
.,TRBJ2-2,TRBV10-2,ASNRDTPNTGELF
.,TRBJ1-3,TRBV11-2,ASSDGPGATGNTIY
.,TRBJ2-7,TRBV7-9,ASSPSQREGTYEQY
.,TRBJ1-1,TRBV18,ASSPSNRITEAF
.,TRBJ2-3,TRBV2,ASSGQADTQY
.,TRBJ2-2,TRBV7-3,ASSFRTGGDTGELF
once,TRBJ1-1,TRBV6-5,ASSLWGTNTEAF
.,TRBJ1-1,TRBV5-6,ASSLFRQGGITEAF
.,TRBJ2-2,TRBV15,ATSRDKGFPGELF
.,TRBJ2-3,TRBV7-6,ASSFRAGGPTDTQY
.,TRBJ2-1,TRBV6-5,ASRSPSGGF
once,TRBJ1-2,TRBV20-1,SADLNYGYT
.,TRBJ2-7,TRBV4-1,ASSQVGAGSSYEQY
once,TRBJ2-4,TRBV6-1,ASSEPTSGGDIQY
.,TRBJ2-7,TRBV28,ASRLDGGMNEQY
.,TRBJ1-2,TRBV10-3,AISQGLGYGYT
.,TRBJ1-3,TRBV5-1,ASSPYQPPGQGSGNTIY
.,TRBJ2-7,TRBV19,ASSPVGFGEQY
.,TRBJ2-3,TRBV6-5,ASSLLSGGTDTQY
.,TRBJ2-1,TRBV6-5,ASSLYNEQF
.,TRBJ2-7,TRBV24-1,ATSDTRASYEQY